Sequencing of this T cell receptor (beta chain) was carried out in a study of blood T cell repertoires in COVID-19. Study-level information: Sites across the United States, Italy and Spain contributed samples from acute and convalescent COVID-19. The cDNA or gDNA used as material had been derived from T cells, B-cell-depleted T cells, or PBMCs.

Original processing methods: Reference gene primer amplification in the assay estimated nucleated cell counts. Repertoires were generated with immunoSEQ multiplex PCR, while TCRdb's copy carries only in-frame clones and drops some. The V and J calls and clone size were taken over from that table, and D and trimming were inferred from the DNA. Of 200,000 to 300,000 clones in the sample, around 86% were seen once. Germline V gene data show CDR1 as SGHNT and CDR2 as YYREEE (reference sequence). Unmatched junction bases numbered 14, after V lost 2 bases and J lost 8 bases. CDR3 length: 17 residues. This receptor was obtained from a woman between 25 and 40 years old who had recovered from COVID-19. The sequenced sample consisted of peripheral blood. This chain uses TRBV5-4 with TRBJ1-4; 8 bases match TRBD1. CDR3 amino acids: CASSLMAPTGEGEKLFF. DNA for the CDR3: TGTGCCAGCAGCTTAATGGCCCCGACAGGGGAGGGGGAAAAACTGTTTTTT.